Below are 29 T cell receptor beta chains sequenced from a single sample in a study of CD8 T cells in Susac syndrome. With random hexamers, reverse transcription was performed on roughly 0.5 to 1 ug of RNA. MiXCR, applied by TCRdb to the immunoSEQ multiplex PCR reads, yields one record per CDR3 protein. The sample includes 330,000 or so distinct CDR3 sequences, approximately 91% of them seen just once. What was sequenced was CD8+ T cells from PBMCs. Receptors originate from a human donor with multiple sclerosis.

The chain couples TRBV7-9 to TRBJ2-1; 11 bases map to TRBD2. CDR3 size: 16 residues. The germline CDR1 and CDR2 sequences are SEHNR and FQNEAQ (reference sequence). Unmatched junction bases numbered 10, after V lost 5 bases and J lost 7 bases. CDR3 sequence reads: CASSLRLAGTENEQFF. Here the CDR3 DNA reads TGTGCCAGCAGCCTAAGACTAGCGGGGACCGAAAATGAGCAGTTCTTC.

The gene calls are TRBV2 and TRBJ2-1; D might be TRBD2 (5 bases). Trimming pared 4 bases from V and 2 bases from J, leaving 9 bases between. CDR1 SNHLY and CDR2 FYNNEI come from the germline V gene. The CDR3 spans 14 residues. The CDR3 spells CASSGWGAYNEQFF. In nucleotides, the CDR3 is TGTGCCAGCAGTGGGTGGGGAGCCTACAATGAGCAGTTCTTC.

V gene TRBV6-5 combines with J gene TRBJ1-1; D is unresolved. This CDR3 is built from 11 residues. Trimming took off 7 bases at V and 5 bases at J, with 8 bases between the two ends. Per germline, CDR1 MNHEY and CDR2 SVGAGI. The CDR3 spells CASTSWTEAFF. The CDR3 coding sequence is TGTGCCAGCACCTCGTGGACTGAAGCTTTCTTT.

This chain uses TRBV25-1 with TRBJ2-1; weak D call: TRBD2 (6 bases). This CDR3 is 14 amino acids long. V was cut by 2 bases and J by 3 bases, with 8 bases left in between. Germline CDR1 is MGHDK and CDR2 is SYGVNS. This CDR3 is CASSEGGLYNEQFF. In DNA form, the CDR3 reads TGTGCCAGCAGTGAAGGGGGACTCTACAATGAGCAGTTCTTC.

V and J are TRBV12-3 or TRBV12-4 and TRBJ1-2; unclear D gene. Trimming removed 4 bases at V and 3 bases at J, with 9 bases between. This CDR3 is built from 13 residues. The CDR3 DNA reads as TGTGCCAGCAGTTGGGTACGGCACTATGGCTACACCTTC. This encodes CASSWVRHYGYTF.

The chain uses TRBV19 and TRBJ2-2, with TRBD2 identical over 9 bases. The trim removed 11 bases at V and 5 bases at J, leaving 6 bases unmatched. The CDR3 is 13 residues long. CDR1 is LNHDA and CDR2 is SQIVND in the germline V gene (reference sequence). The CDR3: CALLAGGTGELFF. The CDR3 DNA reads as TGTGCCCTCTTGGCGGGAGGGACCGGGGAGCTGTTTTTT. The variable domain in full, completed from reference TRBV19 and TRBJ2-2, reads DGGITQSPKYLFRKEGQNVTLSCEQNLNHDAMYWYRQDPGQGLRLIYYSQIVNDFQKGDIAEGYSVSREKKESFPLTVTSAQKNPTAFYLCALLAGGTGELFFGEGSRLTVL.

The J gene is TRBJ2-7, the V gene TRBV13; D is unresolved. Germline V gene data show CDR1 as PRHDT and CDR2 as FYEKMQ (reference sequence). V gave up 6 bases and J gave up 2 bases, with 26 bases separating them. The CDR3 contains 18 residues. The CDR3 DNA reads TGTGCCAGCAGATACACAGCCCGGTCTCTGGGAAGGCCCTACGAGCAGTACTTC. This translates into CASRYTARSLGRPYEQYF.

This CDR3 is CASSSPGARDTQYF. The DNA for the CDR3 is TGTGCCAGCAGTTCCCCCGGGGCGAGAGATACGCAGTATTTT. The rearrangement links TRBV27 to TRBJ2-3; possibly TRBD1 or TRBD2 for D (5 bases each). In germline, CDR1 is MNHEY, CDR2 SMNVEV (reference sequence). With 4 bases removed from V and 5 bases from J, the gap between germline ends came to 13 bases. The CDR3 contains 14 residues.

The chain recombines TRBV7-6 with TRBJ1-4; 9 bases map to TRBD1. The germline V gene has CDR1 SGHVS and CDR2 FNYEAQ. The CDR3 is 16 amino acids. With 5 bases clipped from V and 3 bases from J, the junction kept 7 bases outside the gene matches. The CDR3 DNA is TGTGCCAGCAGCCCTACCTACAGGGGGCCTAATGAAAAACTGTTTTTT. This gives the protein CASSPTYRGPNEKLFF. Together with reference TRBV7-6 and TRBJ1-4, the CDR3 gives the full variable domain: GAGVSQSPRYKVTKRGQDVALRCDPISGHVSLYWYRQALGQGPEFLTYFNYEAQQDKSGLPNDRFSAERPEGSISTLTIQRTEQRDSAMYRCASSPTYRGPNEKLFFGSGTQLSVL.

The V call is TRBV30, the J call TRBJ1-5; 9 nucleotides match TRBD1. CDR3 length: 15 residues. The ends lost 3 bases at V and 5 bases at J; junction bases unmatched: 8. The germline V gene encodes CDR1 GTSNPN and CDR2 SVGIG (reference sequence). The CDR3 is CAWSRGQGFDQPQHF. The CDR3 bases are TGTGCCTGGAGCCGGGGACAGGGATTCGATCAGCCCCAGCATTTT.

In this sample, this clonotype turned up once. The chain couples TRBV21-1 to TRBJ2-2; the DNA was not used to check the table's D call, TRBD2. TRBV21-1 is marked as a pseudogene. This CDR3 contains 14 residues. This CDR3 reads CANQLARNTGELFF. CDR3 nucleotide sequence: TGTGCCAACCAACTAGCACGGAACACCGGGGAGCTGTTTTTT.

CDR3 region: CASSVESTAYYGYTF. CDR3 bases: TGTGCCAGCAGCGTAGAGTCAACAGCATACTATGGCTACACCTTC. V is TRBV9 and J is TRBJ1-2; D is ambiguous. CDR1 is SGDLS, CDR2 YYNGEE, per germline. Trimming took 0 bases from V and 3 from J, leaving 12 bases between them. This CDR3 contains 15 residues.

Here the CDR3 DNA reads TGTGCCAGCAGTTCAACCGACAGGGTGGCCCAGCCCCAGCATTTT. Protein sequence: CASSSTDRVAQPQHF. The V call is TRBV28, the J call TRBJ1-5, with 7 positions matching TRBD1. This CDR3 is 15 amino acids long. Looked up from germline, CDR1 is MDHEN and CDR2 is SYDVKM. The J segment lost 7 bases and the V segment lost 4 bases, leaving 10 bases of the junction unmatched.

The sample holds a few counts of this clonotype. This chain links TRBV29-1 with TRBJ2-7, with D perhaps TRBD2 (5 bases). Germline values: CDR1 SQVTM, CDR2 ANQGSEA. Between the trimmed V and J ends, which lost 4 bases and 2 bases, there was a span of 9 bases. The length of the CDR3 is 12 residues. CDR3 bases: TGCAGCGTTGCCGGAGGAGCCTACGAGCAGTACTTC. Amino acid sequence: CSVAGGAYEQYF.

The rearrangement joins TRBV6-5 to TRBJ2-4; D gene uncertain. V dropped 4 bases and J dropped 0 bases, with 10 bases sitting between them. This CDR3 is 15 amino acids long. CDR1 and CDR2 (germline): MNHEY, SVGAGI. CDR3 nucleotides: TGTGCCAGCAGTTCTTCCAGCCTAGCCAAAAACATTCAGTACTTC. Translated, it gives CASSSSSLAKNIQYF.

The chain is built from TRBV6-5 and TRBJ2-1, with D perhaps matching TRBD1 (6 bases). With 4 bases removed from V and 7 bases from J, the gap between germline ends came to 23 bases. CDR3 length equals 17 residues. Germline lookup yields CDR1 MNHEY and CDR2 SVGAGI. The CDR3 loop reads CASSSPRGGRGGNEQFF. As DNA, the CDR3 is TGTGCCAGCAGTTCGCCCCGAGGGGGAAGGGGCGGAAATGAGCAGTTCTTC.

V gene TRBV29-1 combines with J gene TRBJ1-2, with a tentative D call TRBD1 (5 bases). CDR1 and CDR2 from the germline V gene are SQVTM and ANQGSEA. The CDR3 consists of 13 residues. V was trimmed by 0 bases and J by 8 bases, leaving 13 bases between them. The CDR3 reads CSVEDRLGVGYTF. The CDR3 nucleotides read TGCAGCGTTGAAGACAGGCTGGGGGTCGGCTACACCTTC.

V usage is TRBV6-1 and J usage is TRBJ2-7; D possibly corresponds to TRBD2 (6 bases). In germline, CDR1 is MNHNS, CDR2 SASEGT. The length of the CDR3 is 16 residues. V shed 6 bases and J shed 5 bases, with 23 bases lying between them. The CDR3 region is CASSPEVGQGGDEQYF. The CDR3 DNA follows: TGTGCCAGCAGCCCCGAAGTTGGGCAGGGAGGAGACGAGCAGTACTTC.

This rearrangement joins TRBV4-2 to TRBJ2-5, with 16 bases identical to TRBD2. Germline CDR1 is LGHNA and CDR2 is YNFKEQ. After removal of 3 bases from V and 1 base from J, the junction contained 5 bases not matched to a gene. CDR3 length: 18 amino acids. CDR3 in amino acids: CASSQAGTSGGGQETQYF. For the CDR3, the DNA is TGTGCCAGCAGCCAGGCCGGGACTAGCGGGGGGGGCCAAGAGACCCAGTACTTC.

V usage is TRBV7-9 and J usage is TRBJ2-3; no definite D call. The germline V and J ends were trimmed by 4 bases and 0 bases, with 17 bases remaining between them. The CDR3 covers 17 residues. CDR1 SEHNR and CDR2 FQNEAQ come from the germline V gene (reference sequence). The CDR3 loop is CASSSPYPEISTDTQYF. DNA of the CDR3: TGTGCCAGCAGCTCCCCCTACCCGGAAATTAGCACAGATACGCAGTATTTT.

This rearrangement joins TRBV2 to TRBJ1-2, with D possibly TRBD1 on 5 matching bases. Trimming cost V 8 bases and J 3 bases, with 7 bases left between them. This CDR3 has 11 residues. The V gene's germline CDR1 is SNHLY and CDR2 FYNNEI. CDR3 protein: CASRDDYGYTF. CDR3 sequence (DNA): TGTGCCAGCCGGGACGACTATGGCTACACCTTC.

The CDR3 DNA reads as TGTGCCAGCAGTCATACAGGCTCTGGAAACACCATATATTTT. It specifies CASSHTGSGNTIYF. The chain has TRBV6-5 and TRBJ1-3, with D perhaps matching TRBD1 (5 bases). CDR1 is MNHEY, CDR2 SVGAGI, per germline. V dropped 5 bases and J dropped 0 bases, with 8 bases sitting between them. The CDR3 is 14 residues long.

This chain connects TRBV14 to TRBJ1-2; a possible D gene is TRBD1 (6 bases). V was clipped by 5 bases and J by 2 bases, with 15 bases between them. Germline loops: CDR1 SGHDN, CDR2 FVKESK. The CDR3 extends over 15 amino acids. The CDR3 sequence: CASSSTGIGNYGYTF. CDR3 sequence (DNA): TGTGCCAGCAGCTCTACAGGGATTGGGAACTATGGCTACACCTTC.

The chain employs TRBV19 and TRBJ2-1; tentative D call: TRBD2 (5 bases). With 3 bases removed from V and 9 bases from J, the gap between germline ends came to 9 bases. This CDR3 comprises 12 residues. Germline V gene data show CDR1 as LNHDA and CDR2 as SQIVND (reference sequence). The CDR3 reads CASSIYAGEQFF. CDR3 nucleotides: TGTGCCAGTAGTATCTACGCGGGTGAGCAGTTCTTC.

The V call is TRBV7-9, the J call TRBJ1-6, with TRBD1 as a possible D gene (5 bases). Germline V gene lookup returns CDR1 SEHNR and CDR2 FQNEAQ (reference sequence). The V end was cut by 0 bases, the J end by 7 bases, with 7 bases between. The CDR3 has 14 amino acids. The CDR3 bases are TGTGCCAGCAGCTTAGCGCAGGGAAATTCACCCCTCCACTTT. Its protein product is CASSLAQGNSPLHF. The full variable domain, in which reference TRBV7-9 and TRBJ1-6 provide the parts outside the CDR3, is DTGVSQNPRHKITKRGQNVTFRCDPISEHNRLYWYRQTLGQGPEFLTYFQNEAQLEKSRLLSDRFSAERPKGSFSTLEIQRTEQGDSAMYLCASSLAQGNSPLHFGNGTRLTVT.

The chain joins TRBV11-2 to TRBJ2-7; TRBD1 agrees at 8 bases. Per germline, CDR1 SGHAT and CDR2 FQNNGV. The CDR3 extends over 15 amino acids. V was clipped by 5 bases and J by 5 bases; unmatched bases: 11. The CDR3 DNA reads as TGTGCCAGCAGCGCCGACAGGGGTTATTTCAACGAGCAGTACTTC. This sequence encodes CASSADRGYFNEQYF.

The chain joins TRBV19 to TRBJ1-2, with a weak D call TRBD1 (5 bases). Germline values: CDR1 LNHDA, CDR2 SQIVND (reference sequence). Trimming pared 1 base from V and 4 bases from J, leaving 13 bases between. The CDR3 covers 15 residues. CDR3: CASSIGEGSGYGYTF. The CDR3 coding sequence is TGTGCCAGTAGTATAGGGGAGGGGAGCGGCTATGGCTACACCTTC.

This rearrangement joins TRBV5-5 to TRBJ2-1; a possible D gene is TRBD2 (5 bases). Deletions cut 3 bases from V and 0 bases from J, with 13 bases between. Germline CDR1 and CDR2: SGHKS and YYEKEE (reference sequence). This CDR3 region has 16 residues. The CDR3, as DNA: TGTGCCAGCAGCTCTGGACTTACTGTCTCCTACAATGAGCAGTTCTTC. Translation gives CASSSGLTVSYNEQFF.

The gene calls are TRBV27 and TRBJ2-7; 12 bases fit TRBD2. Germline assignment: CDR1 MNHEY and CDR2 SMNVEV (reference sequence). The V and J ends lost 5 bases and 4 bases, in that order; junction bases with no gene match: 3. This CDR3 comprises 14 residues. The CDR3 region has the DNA TGTGCCAGCAGTACCGGACTAGCGGGATACGAGCAGTACTTC. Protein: CASSTGLAGYEQYF.